These 13 T cell receptor beta chains came from one sample sequenced in a study of cytomegalovirus exposure and HLA in healthy donors. Primers: 60 Vbeta forward and 13 Jbeta reverse. TCRdb's copy holds only in-frame clones and misses some; the assay was immunoSEQ multiplex PCR. The data hold over 50,000 clones, with approximately 80% observed a single time. Material: PBMCs. The receptors derive from a female donor in good health and CMV-seronegative.

This rearrangement joins TRBV27 to TRBJ2-5; 11 bases map to TRBD2. This CDR3 comprises 20 residues. Germline V gene sequence: CDR1 MNHEY, CDR2 SMNVEV (reference sequence). J lost 2 bases, V lost 5 bases, and 19 bases had no gene match. The CDR3 is CASSPGWGKRTSGGQETQYF. The DNA of the CDR3 is TGTGCCAGCAGTCCAGGGTGGGGTAAAAGAACTAGCGGGGGACAAGAGACCCAGTACTTC.

The rearrangement uses TRBV5-1 and TRBJ2-3, with D perhaps TRBD2 (5 bases). The CDR3 covers 13 residues. The germline V gene encodes CDR1 SGHRS and CDR2 YFSETQ. The V end lost 5 bases, the J end lost 4 bases, and 11 bases lay between the germline ends. The DNA of the CDR3 is TGCGCCAGCAGTTCCGGGATTTCAGATACGCAGTATTTT. Translation: CASSSGISDTQYF.

The rearrangement uses TRBV4-3 and TRBJ2-3, with 11 bases identical to TRBD2. The CDR3 sequence is 16 residues long. V shed 0 bases and J 4 bases; nucleotides not matched to a gene: 3. CDR1 and CDR2 from the germline V gene are LGHNA and YSLEER. The CDR3 reads CASSQDGLAGADTQYF. The CDR3 region has the DNA TGCGCCAGCAGCCAAGATGGACTAGCGGGTGCAGATACGCAGTATTTT.

The chain couples TRBV18 to TRBJ1-2; 8 nucleotides line up with TRBD1. The CDR3 has 17 amino acids. The germline CDR1 and CDR2 sequences are KGHSH and LQKENI. The ends lost 3 bases at V and 4 bases at J; junction bases unmatched: 13. The CDR3: CASSPTTGDPFGYGYTF. CDR3 nucleotide sequence: TGTGCCAGCTCACCGACGACAGGGGACCCATTTGGCTATGGCTACACCTTC.

The chain links TRBV7-2 to TRBJ1-2; the match to TRBD1 covers 7 bases. Trimming at V came to 4 bases and at J to 7 bases, leaving 3 bases not matched to a gene. This CDR3 is 12 amino acids long. Germline-derived CDR1 and CDR2 are SGHTA and FQGNSA. For the CDR3, the DNA is TGTGCCAGCAGCTCTTACAGGGGTGGCTACACCTTC. Translating it yields CASSSYRGGYTF.

This clone turned up a few times. This chain uses TRBV28 with TRBJ1-3; TRBD1 might be the D (6 bases). The CDR3 has 16 amino acids. Germline V lookup: CDR1 MDHEN, CDR2 SYDVKM. V gave up 6 bases and J gave up 4 bases, with 19 bases separating them. The CDR3 spells CASRRSRGATGNTIYF. CDR3 DNA: TGTGCCAGCAGGCGGTCCAGGGGAGCGACGGGAAACACCATATATTTT.

The chain employs TRBV29-1 and TRBJ2-7; D remains ambiguous. V was trimmed by 3 bases and J by 3 bases, leaving 6 bases between them. CDR3 size: 11 residues. CDR1 is SQVTM and CDR2 is ANQGSEA in the germline V gene. The CDR3 DNA sequence: TGCAGCGTTGAGACAAGCTACGAGCAGTACTTC. Its protein is CSVETSYEQYF.

The chain couples TRBV9 to TRBJ2-7, with 8 positions matching TRBD1. CDR1 is SGDLS, CDR2 YYNGEE, per germline. The CDR3 runs 14 residues. J lost 3 bases, V lost 3 bases, and 5 bases had no gene match. The CDR3 nucleotides read TGTGCCAGCAGCGCACAGGACAGGGTCTACGAGCAGTACTTC. It specifies CASSAQDRVYEQYF. Complete variable domain (other parts from reference TRBV9 and TRBJ2-7): DSGVTQTPKHLITATGQRVTLRCSPRSGDLSVYWYQQSLDQGLQFLIQYYNGEERAKGNILERFSAQQFPDLHSELNLSSLELGDSALYFCASSAQDRVYEQYFGPGTRLTVT.

This chain uses TRBV11-2 with TRBJ1-3, with no clear D. The CDR3 runs to 13 residues. Germline CDR1 is SGHAT and CDR2 is FQNNGV. Trimming took off 5 bases at V and 2 bases at J, with 7 bases between the two ends. CDR3 coding DNA: TGTGCCAGCAGCCCGGTCCCTGGAAACACCATATATTTT. Amino acid sequence: CASSPVPGNTIYF.

This chain connects TRBV30 to TRBJ2-5; TRBD2 might be the D (6 bases). The CDR3 is made up of 16 amino acids. Trimming cost V 2 bases and J 4 bases, with 20 bases left between them. CDR1 and CDR2 from the germline V gene are GTSNPN and SVGIG (reference sequence). CDR3 region: CAWSRGTVGSAETQYF. The CDR3 DNA reads as TGTGCCTGGAGTCGGGGGACGGTGGGGTCCGCAGAGACCCAGTACTTC. Drawing the rest from reference TRBV30 and TRBJ2-5, the complete variable domain is SQTIHQWPATLVQPVGSPLSLECTVEGTSNPNLYWYRQAAGRGLQLLFYSVGIGQISSEVPQNLSASRPQDRQFILSSKKLLLSDSGFYLCAWSRGTVGSAETQYFGPGTRLLVL.

V gene TRBV19 combines with J gene TRBJ2-2; D might be TRBD2 (5 bases). The CDR3 is 18 residues long. V dropped 0 bases and J dropped 4 bases, with 18 bases sitting between them. Germline assignment: CDR1 LNHDA and CDR2 SQIVND (reference sequence). The CDR3 DNA sequence: TGTGCCAGTAGTATAGATCTCCCGGCCCTGGGAGTCACCGGGGAGCTGTTTTTT. This gives the protein CASSIDLPALGVTGELFF. Together with reference TRBV19 and TRBJ2-2, the CDR3 gives the full variable domain: DGGITQSPKYLFRKEGQNVTLSCEQNLNHDAMYWYRQDPGQGLRLIYYSQIVNDFQKGDIAEGYSVSREKKESFPLTVTSAQKNPTAFYLCASSIDLPALGVTGELFFGEGSRLTVL.

V usage is TRBV9 and J usage is TRBJ2-3; D is perhaps TRBD2 (6 bases). V lost 4 bases and J 3 bases, leaving 15 bases between the germline ends. This CDR3 has 15 amino acids. Looked up from germline, CDR1 is SGDLS and CDR2 is YYNGEE. CDR3 DNA sequence: TGTGCCAGCAGCCGTACAGGCGGGACTACAGATACGCAGTATTTT. This gives the protein CASSRTGGTTDTQYF.

As DNA, the CDR3 is TGTGCCAGCAGCTTGGGATACGGGGGGTCCTACAATGAGCAGTTCTTC. Encoded protein: CASSLGYGGSYNEQFF. The chain links TRBV7-3 to TRBJ2-1; 7 positions match TRBD2. The germline V gene has CDR1 SGHTA and CDR2 FQGTGA. CDR3 size: 16 residues. The junction had 6 bases not matched to a gene; V was cut back by 3 bases and J by 1 base.